This T cell receptor beta chain was observed in a study of blood T cells in healthy people across ages. Overall study results and limits: It was the long-lived donors that had more naive CD4+ cells and higher diversity than aged donors. The unknown donor CMV status may have confounded expanded clonotype changes.

Using a J-beta primer mix together with a sample-barcoded 5' primer, a second PCR was run for about 7 to 12 cycles. Each CDR3 protein gets one entry after TCRdb re-called the 5' RACE reads with MiXCR. The data hold 1.2 million to 1.5 million distinct CDR3 sequences, with roughly 64% observed a single time. Germline lookup yields CDR1 LGHDT and CDR2 YNNKEL (reference sequence). The V and J ends lost 2 bases and 7 bases respectively, with 18 bases between them. This CDR3 region has 15 residues. This clonotype was seen a handful of times. Antigen: not known. The V gene is TRBV3-1, the J gene TRBJ2-7, with a possible D match to TRBD1 (8 bases). The sample comprised blood. This receptor was obtained from a man in his late teens or twenties in good health. CDR3 bases: TGTGCCAGCAGCCAACCCTCAGGACAGGGAGGGGAGCAGTACTTC. The encoded protein is CASSQPSGQGGEQYF.